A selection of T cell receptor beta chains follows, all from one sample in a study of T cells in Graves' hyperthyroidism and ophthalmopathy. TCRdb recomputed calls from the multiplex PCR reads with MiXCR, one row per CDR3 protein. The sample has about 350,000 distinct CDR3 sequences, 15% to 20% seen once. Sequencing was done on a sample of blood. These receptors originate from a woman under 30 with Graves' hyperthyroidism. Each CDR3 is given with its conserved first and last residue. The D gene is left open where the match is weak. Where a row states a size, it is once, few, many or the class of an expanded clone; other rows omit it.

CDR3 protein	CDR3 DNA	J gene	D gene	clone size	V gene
CASSNVGGQHSYEQYF	TGTGCCAGTAGTAATGTCGGGGGGCAGCACTCCTACGAGCAGTACTTC	TRBJ2-7	-	-	TRBV19
CASSTLESRGEETQYF	TGTGCCAGCAGTACCCTCGAGAGTAGGGGAGAAGAGACCCAGTACTTC	TRBJ2-5	-	-	TRBV28
CAISEVQGYTF	TGTGCCATCAGTGAGGTACAAGGCTACACCTTC	TRBJ1-2	-	-	TRBV10-3
CASGDQPQHF	TGCGCCAGCGGGGATCAGCCCCAGCATTTT	TRBJ1-5	-	many	TRBV5-1
CASSYILGAGMTNQPQHF	TGTGCCAGCAGTTACATTCTCGGGGCAGGGATGACGAATCAGCCCCAGCATTTT	TRBJ1-5	-	few	TRBV6-2/TRBV6-3
CASSYSLSVNYGYTF	TGTGCCAGCAGTTACTCGCTCAGCGTTAACTATGGCTACACCTTC	TRBJ1-2	-	-	TRBV6-2/TRBV6-3
CAISEERSYEQYF	TGTGCCATCAGTGAGGAACGGTCCTACGAGCAGTACTTC	TRBJ2-7	-	many	TRBV10-3
CASKGQYSNQPQHF	TGTGCCAGCAAAGGACAGTATAGCAATCAGCCCCAGCATTTT	TRBJ1-5	-	many	TRBV2
CASSPRASAYEQYF	TGTGCCAGCAGCCCGCGGGCTAGCGCCTACGAGCAGTACTTC	TRBJ2-7	-	-	TRBV12-3/TRBV12-4
CASSYGLDEETQYF	TGTGCCAGCAGTTATGGACTAGACGAAGAGACCCAGTACTTC	TRBJ2-5	TRBD2	many	TRBV6-4
CASSYPRHSYEQYF	TGTGCCAGCAGTTACCCTCGGCATAGCTACGAGCAGTACTTC	TRBJ2-7	-	-	TRBV6-5
CASVQGLTMNTEAFF	TGTGCCAGCGTGCAGGGCCTGACTATGAACACTGAAGCTTTCTTT	TRBJ1-1	-	-	TRBV4-2